This record concerns one T cell receptor beta chain sequence. What it binds is unknown. The data belong to a study of OX40 agonist ivuxolimab in advanced cancers. Across the whole study: Partial responses occurred in three patients (one hepatocellular carcinoma, two cutaneous melanoma). Points from the study as a whole: At doses 0.1 to 3.0 mg/kg, CD4+ and CD8+ clones expanded. CD8+ T cells showed, on average, more clonal expansion than CD4+ cells.

The CDR3 is made up of 15 amino acids. V lost 6 bases to trimming and J lost 4 bases; unmatched junction nucleotides: 4. Germline CDR1 ENHRY, CDR2 SYGVKD. Data came from immunoSEQ multiplex PCR; TCRdb stores just in-frame clones and leaves some out. The repertoire holds about 69,000 clones, over 60% seen once, with about 2.2% in the top ten. The V call is TRBV10-3, the J call TRBJ2-1; 12 bases line up with TRBD2. Source: CD4+ or CD8+ T cells sorted from blood, taken in a trial of the OX40 agonist ivuxolimab. The TCR was taken from an adult with an advanced solid tumor such as melanoma, head and neck, liver or kidney cancer. CDR3 in DNA: TGTGCCATCAGCACCGGGACTAGCGGGTACAATGAGCAGTTCTTC. Protein: CAISTGTSGYNEQFF.